This passage covers 26 T cell receptor beta chains from one sample sequenced in a study of T cell responses to AZD1222 COVID-19 vaccine (dated by TCRdb to 2020 to 2022). Read against the paper, the sample's time point label means: baseline before first vaccination. The sample's treatment or condition, from its label and the paper: meningococcal conjugate vaccine given as trial control. The library was produced with the immunoSEQ multiplex PCR assay. As stored in TCRdb, this immuneACCESS dataset retains in-frame rearrangements with V and J assigned. A fraction of the clones does not appear; measured against another copy, unresolved V genes explain less than half of the discrepancy, and the remainder lacks a known reason. The sample has 80,000 to 95,000 clones on record, roughly 90% of them singletons. The ten largest clones represent 2.8% of the sample. The sequenced sample was peripheral blood, obtained on day 0 of MenACWY control vaccination. The receptor set was obtained from an adult in good health.

The chain is built from TRBV2 and TRBJ1-2; perhaps TRBD1 as D (5 bases). The CDR3 totals 11 residues. V lost 6 bases, J lost 4 bases, and 6 bases lay in between. Germline V gene data show CDR1 as SNHLY and CDR2 as FYNNEI. The CDR3 is CASRQGYGYTF. CDR3 coding DNA: TGTGCCAGCAGGCAGGGCTATGGCTACACCTTC.

This sequence joins TRBV6-1 and TRBJ1-2, with D unclear. Germline V CDR1 and CDR2: MNHNS, SASEGT. The CDR3 has 15 residues. V was trimmed by 0 bases and J by 0 bases, leaving 8 bases between them. CDR3 protein: CASSEAGLANYGYTF. The DNA for the CDR3 is TGTGCCAGCAGTGAAGCAGGGCTAGCTAACTATGGCTACACCTTC.

The chain employs TRBV25-1 and TRBJ1-2, with a tentative D call TRBD1 (5 bases). The CDR3 has 18 amino acids. Trimming took off 4 bases at V and 7 bases at J, with 28 bases between the two ends. Germline lookup yields CDR1 MGHDK and CDR2 SYGVNS. The CDR3 DNA sequence: TGTGCCAGCAGTGGAGATTTCGGTGGTGGGACTTACACTACTGGCTACACCTTC. This gives the protein CASSGDFGGGTYTTGYTF.

The genes are TRBV7-6 and TRBJ2-5; no reliable D call. CDR1 and CDR2 (germline): SGHVS, FNYEAQ. V lost 3 bases and J lost 4, with 15 bases in between. The CDR3 totals 15 residues. CDR3 DNA: TGTGCCAGCAGCTTCCAAAGAGGCCACGGAGAGACCCAGTACTTC. Translated, it gives CASSFQRGHGETQYF.

J is TRBJ2-3 and V is TRBV3-1 (or the pseudogene TRBV3-2); 9 bases are shared with TRBD2. The CDR3 length is 18 residues. The germline V gene encodes CDR1 LGHDT and CDR2 YNNKEL (reference sequence). V gave up 3 bases and J gave up 4 bases; unmatched junction bases: 14. The CDR3 nucleotides read TGTGCCAGCAGCCAGAAAGAGATGGGACTAGCATTCCCAGATACGCAGTATTTT. Its translation: CASSQKEMGLAFPDTQYF.

The sample holds a few counts of this clone. V gene TRBV27 combines with J gene TRBJ2-2; D unclear. The ends were cut back, 7 bases at V and 6 bases at J, with 6 bases in the middle. The CDR3 sequence is 11 residues long. Germline V gene sequence: CDR1 MNHEY, CDR2 SMNVEV (reference sequence). CDR3 in amino acids: CASNRAGELFF. In DNA form, the CDR3 reads TGTGCCAGCAACCGGGCCGGGGAGCTGTTTTTT.

The chain has TRBV3-1 (or the pseudogene TRBV3-2) and TRBJ2-2; perhaps TRBD2 as D (6 bases). Trimming removed 1 base from V and 6 bases from J, with 6 bases in between. The CDR3 spans 13 residues. Germline-derived CDR1 and CDR2 are LGHDT and YNNKEL (reference sequence). CDR3 bases: TGTGCCAGCAGCCAAGGGGGGGCCGGGGAGCTGTTTTTT. It codes for CASSQGGAGELFF.

The chain carries TRBV12-3 or TRBV12-4 and TRBJ2-5, with D perhaps given as TRBD1 or TRBD2 (5 bases each). Between the trimmed V and J ends, which lost 8 bases and 5 bases, there was a span of 15 bases. The CDR3 is 13 residues long. The CDR3: CASGPVWGETQYF. In DNA form, the CDR3 reads TGTGCCAGCGGGCCAGTTTGGGGGGAGACCCAGTACTTC.

V is TRBV7-3 and J is TRBJ2-3; 12 bases are shared with TRBD2. Unmatched junction bases numbered 8, after V lost 6 bases and J lost 7 bases. Per the germline V gene, CDR1 is SGHTA and CDR2 is FQGTGA. CDR3 length equals 15 residues. CDR3 region: CASSRLAGEAHTQYF. The CDR3 DNA sequence: TGTGCCAGCAGTCGACTAGCGGGGGAGGCTCATACGCAGTATTTT.

The V and J genes are TRBV3-1 (or the pseudogene TRBV3-2) and TRBJ1-4; no firm D call. Germline CDR1 reads LGHDT; CDR2 reads YNNKEL (reference sequence). The V end lost 0 bases, the J end lost 4 bases, and 9 bases lay between the germline ends. The CDR3 runs 15 residues. As DNA, the CDR3 is TGTGCCAGCAGCCAAGAGTCAAGGATTAATGAAAAACTGTTTTTT. Its translation is CASSQESRINEKLFF.

This clone has just one count. The chain carries TRBV27 and TRBJ1-5, with TRBD1 as a possible D gene (5 bases). The ends were cut back, 2 bases at V and 6 bases at J, with 8 bases in the middle. There are 13 residues in the CDR3. CDR1 MNHEY and CDR2 SMNVEV come from the germline V gene (reference sequence). This chain's CDR3 is CASSLRGLQPQHF. CDR3 sequence (DNA): TGTGCCAGCAGTTTAAGGGGTCTTCAGCCCCAGCATTTT.

This clone has only one observation. The chain links TRBV11-1 to TRBJ2-5; perhaps TRBD1 as D (6 bases). CDR1 SGHAT and CDR2 FQDESV come from the germline V gene (reference sequence). V was shortened by 1 base and J by 1 base, with 10 bases between the two germline ends. The CDR3 totals 15 residues. CDR3 region: CASSLGGHLQETQYF. The CDR3 DNA sequence: TGTGCCAGCAGCTTAGGGGGACATCTCCAAGAGACCCAGTACTTC.

This clone was detected once. The rearrangement links TRBV4-3 to TRBJ1-6; D is unclear. CDR3 length equals 16 residues. Germline loops: CDR1 LGHNA, CDR2 YSLEER. The V gene lost 0 bases and the J gene lost 0 bases, with 6 bases spanning the gap. The CDR3 spells CASSQEPISYNSPLHF. The CDR3 coding sequence is TGCGCCAGCAGCCAAGAGCCAATCTCCTATAATTCACCCCTCCACTTT.

The gene calls are TRBV29-1 and TRBJ1-1; tentative D call: TRBD1 (6 bases). This CDR3 is 11 amino acids long. Germline CDR1 reads SQVTM; CDR2 reads ANQGSEA. Deletions cut 6 bases from V and 1 base from J, with 6 bases between. The CDR3 is CSVDRNTEAFF. CDR3 bases: TGCAGCGTGGACAGGAACACTGAAGCTTTCTTT. Variable domain in full (rest from reference TRBV29-1 and TRBJ1-1): SAVISQKPSRDICQRGTSLTIQCQVDSQVTMMFWYRQQPGQSLTLIATANQGSEATYESGFVIDKFPISRPNLTFSTLTVSNMSPEDSSIYLCSVDRNTEAFFGQGTRLTVV.

About this clone: This specimen includes other DNA sequences encoding the same CDR3. The chain has TRBV3-1 (or the pseudogene TRBV3-2) and TRBJ1-1; TRBD1 might be the D (6 bases). CDR1 is LGHDT, CDR2 YNNKEL, per germline (reference sequence). V gave up 6 bases and J gave up 7 bases, with 12 bases separating them. The CDR3 is 12 amino acids. CDR3 sequence: CASSFLQGEAFF. The CDR3 region has the DNA TGTGCCAGCAGTTTCCTACAGGGTGAAGCTTTCTTT.

This clone was seen a single time. The V gene is TRBV11-2, the J gene TRBJ1-5; D is unclear. V was shortened by 1 base and J by 0 bases, with 16 bases between the two germline ends. The CDR3 is 18 residues long. Germline assignment: CDR1 SGHAT and CDR2 FQNNGV. The CDR3 loop reads CASSLATIGRISNQPQHF. Written as DNA, the CDR3 is TGTGCCAGCAGCTTAGCCACCATTGGAAGAATTAGCAATCAGCCCCAGCATTTT.

V is TRBV30 and J is TRBJ1-6; 9 bases are shared with TRBD1. Germline CDR1 and CDR2: GTSNPN and SVGIG (reference sequence). The CDR3 has 14 residues. The V segment lost 3 bases and the J segment 10 bases; nucleotides outside the gene matches: 7. CDR3 region: CAWRRTGEGSPLHF. CDR3 bases: TGTGCCTGGAGGCGGACAGGGGAGGGATCACCCCTCCACTTT.

The V call is TRBV9, the J call TRBJ2-7; D might be TRBD2 (5 bases). The CDR3 has 13 residues. The germline V gene encodes CDR1 SGDLS and CDR2 YYNGEE. Trimming removed 2 bases from V and 2 bases from J, with 8 bases in between. The CDR3 nucleotides are TGTGCCAGCAGCGTGCGGGCCCCCTACGAGCAGTACTTC. Amino acids: CASSVRAPYEQYF.

V usage is TRBV27 and J usage is TRBJ2-7, with D maybe TRBD1 (5 bases). The V and J ends lost 5 bases and 2 bases respectively, with 10 bases between them. Germline V gene data show CDR1 as MNHEY and CDR2 as SMNVEV (reference sequence). CDR3 length equals 13 residues. Here the CDR3 DNA reads TGTGCCAGCAGTACGCAGGGTCCCTACGAGCAGTACTTC. It encodes CASSTQGPYEQYF.

The chain employs TRBV27 and TRBJ2-7; 9 nucleotides agree with TRBD2. There are 16 residues in the CDR3. CDR1 MNHEY and CDR2 SMNVEV come from the germline V gene (reference sequence). Trimming cost V 0 bases and J 7 bases; bases outside gene matches: 10. The CDR3 is CASSLSKGGGEGEQYF. The CDR3 DNA is TGTGCCAGCAGTTTATCGAAAGGCGGGGGGGAAGGTGAGCAGTACTTC.

This clone appeared a few times. This chain connects TRBV5-1 to TRBJ1-5; D call uncertain. CDR1 is SGHRS, CDR2 YFSETQ, per germline. The CDR3 covers 15 residues. The V end lost 0 bases, the J end lost 3 bases, and 10 bases lay between the germline ends. The CDR3 sequence is CASSLDGPNNQPQHF. The CDR3 region has the DNA TGCGCCAGCAGCTTGGACGGGCCGAACAATCAGCCCCAGCATTTT.

This clone was detected a few times. Other DNA variants within this sample encode the same CDR3. As DNA, the CDR3 is TGTGCCAGCAGCTTTGCGAGGGGACCCTCCTACGAGCAGTACTTC. Encoded protein: CASSFARGPSYEQYF. The chain uses TRBV11-3 and TRBJ2-7; D is possibly TRBD1 or TRBD2 (5 bases each). V was cut by 3 bases and J by 0 bases, with 12 bases left in between. Looked up from germline, CDR1 is SGHNT and CDR2 is YENEEA. The CDR3 runs to 15 residues.

CDR3 DNA: TGCAGTGCGCCCAGGGCCAATGAGCAGTTCTTC. Protein sequence: CSAPRANEQFF. V gene TRBV20-1 combines with J gene TRBJ2-1; D is possibly TRBD1 (5 bases). The CDR3 covers 11 residues. Germline values: CDR1 DFQATT, CDR2 SNEGSKA (reference sequence). With 6 bases removed from V and 6 bases from J, the gap between germline ends came to 9 bases.

The V and J genes are TRBV7-2 and TRBJ1-3; D gene unclear. There are 15 residues in the CDR3. CDR1 is SGHTA and CDR2 is FQGNSA in the germline V gene. Deletions cut 1 base from V and 7 bases from J, with 14 bases between. This chain's CDR3 is CASSLDGREMNTIYF. In DNA form, the CDR3 reads TGTGCCAGCAGCTTAGACGGTCGGGAAATGAACACCATATATTTT.

This rearrangement joins TRBV19 to TRBJ2-7, with D tentatively TRBD1 (6 bases). CDR3 length equals 15 residues. The germline CDR1 and CDR2 sequences are LNHDA and SQIVND (reference sequence). The V gene lost 2 bases and the J gene lost 4 bases, with 15 bases spanning the gap. The CDR3 reads CASSITPGRGYEQYF. The CDR3 region has the DNA TGTGCCAGTAGTATAACGCCCGGCAGGGGATACGAGCAGTACTTC.

The chain recombines TRBV27 with TRBJ1-1; 11 bases line up with TRBD1. This CDR3 has 15 amino acids. Trimming at V came to 4 bases and at J to 3 bases, leaving 4 bases not matched to a gene. Germline CDR1 is MNHEY and CDR2 is SMNVEV (reference sequence). The CDR3 here is CASSSGTGGDTEAFF. CDR3 nucleotide sequence: TGTGCCAGCAGTTCCGGGACAGGGGGGGACACTGAAGCTTTCTTT.